These T cell receptor beta chains were read from a single sample in a study of blood T cell repertoires in COVID-19. TCRdb's copy holds only in-frame clones and misses some; the assay was immunoSEQ multiplex PCR. The sample records a few hundred thousand clones, roughly 90% being singletons. Sequencing used PBMCs or T cells enriched from blood (not recorded which). Receptor source: a woman aged 18 to 35 who had recovered from COVID-19. Both conserved end residues are part of each CDR3. Fields, in order: clone size, D gene, V gene, J gene, CDR3 length, CDR3 DNA, CDR3 protein. D genes are given only for firm matches. For some rows the clone size is stated as once, few or many, or as a class when expanded; others skip it.

-	-	TRBV5-1	TRBJ1-2	13	TGCGCCAGCAGCTTGGGGCGGAACTATGGCTACACCTTC	CASSLGRNYGYTF
-	TRBD1	TRBV28	TRBJ2-2	12	TGTGCCAGCAGTATACGGGACAGGGGGCTGTTTTTT	CASSIRDRGLFF
once	TRBD1	TRBV7-2	TRBJ1-1	15	TGTGCCAGCAGCTTGGCAGGGGGCGCATCGACTGAAGCTTTCTTT	CASSLAGGASTEAFF
once	TRBD1	TRBV19	TRBJ1-1	13	TGTGCCAGTAGTACCACCGGACAGGTTGAAGCTTTCTTT	CASSTTGQVEAFF
once	-	TRBV7-9	TRBJ2-7	14	TGTGCCAGCAGCCAGATGGGGGCCGTGGACGAGCAGTACTTC	CASSQMGAVDEQYF
-	TRBD1	TRBV6-2/TRBV6-3	TRBJ2-7	15	TGTGCCAGCAGTCGTGCAGGGGGCGCAGTATACGAGCAGTACTTC	CASSRAGGAVYEQYF
-	-	TRBV7-8	TRBJ2-5	14	TGTGCCAGCAGTTTACTACCCCGGGGAGAGACCCAGTACTTC	CASSLLPRGETQYF
-	TRBD2	TRBV7-9	TRBJ2-3	16	TGTGCCAGCAGCTTAGGGGCGGGGGGTACCACAGATACGCAGTATTTT	CASSLGAGGTTDTQYF
-	TRBD1	TRBV3-1/TRBV3-2	TRBJ1-1	14	TGTGCCAGCAGCCGCGACAGGGGAGACACTGAAGCTTTCTTT	CASSRDRGDTEAFF
-	TRBD1	TRBV7-9	TRBJ1-2	15	TGTGCCAGCAGCCAGATCGGGACAGGGAACTATGGCTACACCTTC	CASSQIGTGNYGYTF
-	-	TRBV6-6	TRBJ1-5	12	TGTGCCAGCAGTTATTCGGGACAGCCCCAGCATTTT	CASSYSGQPQHF
-	TRBD2	TRBV30	TRBJ2-1	15	TGTGCCTGGAGTTGGGGAGGGAGCTCCTACAATGAGCAGTTCTTC	CAWSWGGSSYNEQFF
-	-	TRBV6-2/TRBV6-3	TRBJ1-2	13	TGTGCCAGCAGTTCTAGCACACTCCATGGCTACACCTTC	CASSSSTLHGYTF
-	TRBD2	TRBV3-1/TRBV3-2	TRBJ2-7	16	TGTGCCAGCAGCCCGCCTCTGGGACTACCCCCTGAAGAGCAGTACTTC	CASSPPLGLPPEEQYF
-	-	TRBV28	TRBJ2-1	11	TGTGCCAGCAGTCTTCACAGGGAGCAGTTCTTC	CASSLHREQFF
-	-	TRBV6-2/TRBV6-3	TRBJ1-2	13	TGTGCCAGCAGTTACTCGGCAGTCTATGGCTACACCTTC	CASSYSAVYGYTF
-	-	TRBV4-3	TRBJ2-5	16	TGCGCCAGCAGCCAAGTAGGGGGGGCTTTTCTCGAGACCCAGTACTTC	CASSQVGGAFLETQYF
-	-	TRBV5-1	TRBJ2-7	17	TGCGCCAGCAGCTTTATTACCGACATTGGCAGTACCTACGAGCAGTACTTC	CASSFITDIGSTYEQYF
-	TRBD1	TRBV5-6	TRBJ1-2	16	TGTGCCAGCACCCCCCTGGGACAGGGCCTCAACTATGGCTACACCTTC	CASTPLGQGLNYGYTF
-	TRBD2	TRBV15	TRBJ2-5	14	TGTGCCACCAGCAAGGGACTAGTCGGTGAGACCCAGTACTTC	CATSKGLVGETQYF
-	-	TRBV3-1/TRBV3-2	TRBJ1-3	14	TGTGCCAGCAGCCACGGAGACTCTGGAAACACCATATATTTT	CASSHGDSGNTIYF
-	TRBD1	TRBV5-4	TRBJ2-7	15	TGTGCCAGCAGCTTACAGGGGGATGTATATGACGAGCAGTACTTC	CASSLQGDVYDEQYF
-	TRBD1	TRBV28	TRBJ1-6	18	TGTGCCAGCAGTCGTCCCGGGACAGGTACTCCCTATAATTCACCCCTCCACTTT	CASSRPGTGTPYNSPLHF
-	TRBD1	TRBV5-1	TRBJ2-2	16	TGCGCCAGCAGCGCCTCCGGGACAGGGGGGACCGGGGAGCTGTTTTTT	CASSASGTGGTGELFF
-	TRBD1	TRBV5-6	TRBJ2-7	11	TGTGCCAGCAGCTATCAGGGGGCGCAGTACTTC	CASSYQGAQYF
-	-	TRBV5-4	TRBJ1-3	13	TGTGCCAGCAGCCTTTCGGGAACCAACACCATATATTTT	CASSLSGTNTIYF
-	TRBD2	TRBV27	TRBJ2-1	16	TGTGCCAGCAGTTTGGGAGCGGGAGTTGCCTACAATGAGCAGTTCTTC	CASSLGAGVAYNEQFF
-	-	TRBV5-6	TRBJ1-2	14	TGTGCCAGCAGCTTGCCTAGGACAGAATATGGCTACACCTTC	CASSLPRTEYGYTF
-	-	TRBV6-5	TRBJ2-7	13	TGTGCCAGCAGATCGGGACTTTTCTACGAGCAGTACTTC	CASRSGLFYEQYF
-	TRBD2	TRBV3-1/TRBV3-2	TRBJ2-2	15	TGTGCCAGCAGCCAGGCTAGGACTAGAGGCGGGGAGCTGTTTTTT	CASSQARTRGGELFF
-	TRBD2	TRBV3-1/TRBV3-2	TRBJ2-1	19	TGTGCCAGCAGCCAAGACCCTCGACTAGCGGAGGAGTCCTACAATGAGCAGTTCTTC	CASSQDPRLAEESYNEQFF
-	TRBD1	TRBV2	TRBJ1-5	15	TGTGCCAGCAGTGAGCGGGGACAGGGAAGTCAGCCCCAGCATTTT	CASSERGQGSQPQHF
-	-	TRBV2	TRBJ2-6	16	TGTGCCAGCAGTGACCAGGGGAAGACTGGGGCCAACGTCCTGACTTTC	CASSDQGKTGANVLTF
-	-	TRBV7-9	TRBJ1-2	10	TGTGCCAGCAGCTTTATGGGCTACACCTTC	CASSFMGYTF
-	TRBD1	TRBV5-6	TRBJ1-1	17	TGTGCCAGCAGCTCTGGGACAGGGAACTTACAGAACACTGAAGCTTTCTTT	CASSSGTGNLQNTEAFF
-	TRBD1	TRBV5-6	TRBJ2-1	11	TGTGCCAGCAGCTTGGAAGGACAGGAGTTCTTC	CASSLEGQEFF
-	TRBD1	TRBV6-5	TRBJ1-5	15	TGTGCCAGCAGGAGGGGACAGGGGGTGAATCAGCCCCAGCATTTT	CASRRGQGVNQPQHF
-	-	TRBV18	TRBJ1-3	15	TGTGCCAGCTCACCACCCGGGAGGCCTGGAAACACCATATATTTT	CASSPPGRPGNTIYF
-	-	TRBV2	TRBJ1-2	14	TGTGCCAGCAGTGAAGTCCGCGGCCGCTATGGCTACACCTTC	CASSEVRGRYGYTF
-	TRBD1	TRBV4-2	TRBJ2-6	18	TGTGCCAGCAGCCACAGTGGACAGGGGGCGGGTGGGGCCAACGTCCTGACTTTC	CASSHSGQGAGGANVLTF
many	TRBD1	TRBV6-5	TRBJ1-2	16	TGTGCCAGCAGTTACCGTTTGGAGGGGGCGCCGAATGGCTACACCTTC	CASSYRLEGAPNGYTF
few	TRBD1	TRBV12-3/TRBV12-4	TRBJ2-7	13	TGTGCCAGCAGTCGCCAGGGGGCCTACGAGCAGTACTTC	CASSRQGAYEQYF
-	-	TRBV5-6	TRBJ2-2	13	TGTGCCAGCAGCTTGGTTGTAGCCGGGGAGCTGTTTTTT	CASSLVVAGELFF
-	-	TRBV28	TRBJ1-4	16	TGTGCCAGCATGAGTTCTCCGGGATCCACTAATGAAAAACTGTTTTTT	CASMSSPGSTNEKLFF
few	-	TRBV13	TRBJ1-2	13	TGTGCCAGCAGCTTAGGCCGGGGCTATGGCTACACCTTC	CASSLGRGYGYTF
once	TRBD2	TRBV5-1	TRBJ2-1	15	TGCGCCAGCAGCTCGACAGCGGGAGCCTACAATGAGCAGTTCTTC	CASSSTAGAYNEQFF
-	TRBD1	TRBV6-6	TRBJ2-2	15	TGTGCCAGCACCGCAGACAGGGCAGGTGCCGGGGAGCTGTTTTTT	CASTADRAGAGELFF
-	TRBD1	TRBV7-9	TRBJ1-2	15	TGTGCCAGCAGCACAGGACAGGGTCAATACTATGGCTACACCTTC	CASSTGQGQYYGYTF
-	-	TRBV28	TRBJ1-2	13	TGTGCCAGCAGTTTTAGCAGGGAAGATGGCTACACCTTC	CASSFSREDGYTF
-	TRBD1	TRBV2	TRBJ1-2	15	TGTGCCAGCAGTGGTCTACGTGGGACAGCGTATGGCTACACCTTC	CASSGLRGTAYGYTF
-	TRBD1	TRBV5-6	TRBJ2-7	16	TGTGCCAGCAGCTTGTGGGGGACAGGGGTCGCCTACGAGCAGTACTTC	CASSLWGTGVAYEQYF
-	TRBD1	TRBV10-2	TRBJ1-2	15	TGCGCCAGCAGTGTTAGTCCGGGACAGCGCTATGGCTACACCTTC	CASSVSPGQRYGYTF
-	-	TRBV4-1	TRBJ1-1	15	TGCGCCAGCAGCCAAGGCTTGATGGGCCGCACTGAAGCTTTCTTT	CASSQGLMGRTEAFF
-	TRBD2	TRBV4-1	TRBJ2-3	17	TGCGCCAGCAGCCGTCAAGGCTGGACTAGCGGAAGAGATACGCAGTATTTT	CASSRQGWTSGRDTQYF